The sequence of this T cell receptor (beta chain) was determined in a study of glioma-infiltrating T cells. In this sample, this clonotype turned up a few times. Its specificity is unknown. Using RNA template, CDR3s of TCR alpha and beta were amplified with iRepertoire arm-PCR. Tissue mRNA or PBMC total RNA, about 95-450 ng, went into one-step reverse transcription and amplification. TCRdb re-called the multiplex PCR reads through MiXCR, storing one row per CDR3 protein. The sample carries under 50,000 distinct CDR3 sequences, approximately 20% recorded once. V lost 3 bases, J lost 4 bases, and 9 bases lay in between. There are 14 residues in the CDR3. General study points: Tissue-blood divergence was below expectation in non-neoplastic patients, above in gliomas. Very few CDR3 sequences were shared between tissue and blood.

The receptor was derived from a human donor with low-grade glioma or glioblastoma, undergoing nonglioma brain surgery, or in good health (not recorded which). The sequencing sample was made of glioma tissue, nonneoplastic brain tissue, or PBMCs (not recorded which). The chain joins TRBV12-3 or TRBV12-4 to TRBJ2-2; possibly TRBD2 for D (6 bases). The CDR3 protein is CASSFAGGTGELFF. The CDR3, as DNA: TGTGCCAGCAGTTTTGCCGGGGGCACCGGGGAGCTGTTTTTT.